The source of this TCR beta chain is a study of blood T cell repertoires in COVID-19. In the study overall: From T cells, B-cell-depleted T cells, or PBMCs came the material, which was cDNA or gDNA.

The CDR3 is 15 residues long. The V and J ends lost 0 bases and 2 bases, in that order; junction bases with no gene match: 1. Germline values: CDR1 SEHNR, CDR2 FQNEAQ (reference sequence). This clone was observed a single time. Clones were sequenced by immunoSEQ multiplex PCR, and TCRdb holds only the in-frame ones, with some missing. In the table there are a few hundred thousand clones, around 86% of which are singletons. The chain employs TRBV7-9 and TRBJ2-3, with TRBD2 matching 8 bases. The receptor was derived from a man aged 35 to 55 who had recovered from COVID-19. Source material: peripheral blood. The CDR3 coding sequence is TGTGCCAGCAGCTTAGCGACTAGCGACACAGATACGCAGTATTTT. This codes for CASSLATSDTDTQYF. The whole variable domain, filled in from reference TRBV7-9 and TRBJ2-3, reads DTGVSQNPRHKITKRGQNVTFRCDPISEHNRLYWYRQTLGQGPEFLTYFQNEAQLEKSRLLSDRFSAERPKGSFSTLEIQRTEQGDSAMYLCASSLATSDTDTQYFGPGTRLTVL.